This entry lists 25 T cell receptor beta chains sequenced from one sample in a study of blood T cells in healthy people across ages. A second about 7 to 11 cycle PCR used barcoded and J-beta primers. One entry per CDR3 protein, called by TCRdb with MiXCR from the 5' RACE reads. Counted here are under 950,000 distinct CDR3 sequences, about 24% occurring once; the ten biggest clones make up 22%. The sequencing sample was made of blood. Receptor source: a man aged 65 to 79 in good health.

V is TRBV10-2 and J is TRBJ2-1, with 7 bases lining up with TRBD2. V was pared by 3 bases and J by 4 bases, with 6 bases of the junction left unmatched. Germline assignment: CDR1 WSHSY and CDR2 SAAADI. CDR3 length: 15 amino acids. CDR3 amino acids: CASSDGSGPYNEQFF. The CDR3 coding sequence is TGCGCCAGCAGTGATGGTAGCGGGCCTTACAATGAGCAGTTCTTC.

Only a few counts were recorded for this clonotype. The germline gene is not matched at one end of the junction; a read error may be the cause. V usage is TRBV7-6 and J usage is TRBJ2-3; D possibly corresponds to TRBD2 (6 bases). The CDR3 contains 13 residues. Looked up from germline, CDR1 is SGHVS and CDR2 is FNYEAQ. The CDR3 DNA reads as TGTGCCAGCAGCAACTCGGGGGTGGATACGCAGTACTTT. Translated: CASSNSGVDTQYF.

This clonotype was seen more than once but under ten times. The chain couples TRBV29-1 to TRBJ2-3; 14 bases map to TRBD2. V lost 6 bases and J lost 1; bases outside the gene matches: 6. The CDR3 contains 16 residues. In germline, CDR1 is SQVTM, CDR2 ANQGSEA. CDR3 sequence reads: CSVTGLAGVGTDTQYF. The CDR3 DNA is TGCAGCGTAACGGGACTAGCGGGAGTCGGCACAGATACGCAGTATTTT.

Details on this clonotype: At one boundary the junction diverges from the germline segment, which might be a read error. The chain combines TRBV12-3 or TRBV12-4 with TRBJ2-4; 10 positions agree with TRBD2. This CDR3 has 14 residues. The CDR3 DNA reads as TGTGCCAGCAGTCTAGCGGGGGTGGTAAACATTCAGTACTTC. Protein product: CASSLAGVVNIQYF.

In its sample, this clonotype was seen a few times. The chain joins TRBV15 to TRBJ2-5; 9 positions match TRBD2. With V trimmed by 3 bases and J by 4 bases, 3 bases remained unmatched. This CDR3 comprises 14 residues. The germline V gene has CDR1 LNHNV and CDR2 YYDKDF (reference sequence). The DNA of the CDR3 is TGTGCCACCAGCAGGGGACTAGCAGCAGAGACCCAGTACTTC. Encoded protein: CATSRGLAAETQYF.

This clonotype was detected a few times. This chain uses TRBV20-1 with TRBJ1-5; 8 bases map to TRBD1. Trimming cost V 5 bases and J 7 bases; bases outside gene matches: 4. The CDR3 sequence is 12 residues long. Germline CDR1 is DFQATT and CDR2 is SNEGSKA (reference sequence). The CDR3 DNA sequence: TGCAGTGCTGGGGACAGGCTCCAGCCCCAGCATTTT. Its protein product is CSAGDRLQPQHF.

The chain couples TRBV13 to TRBJ2-3; 7 positions agree with TRBD2. The CDR3 has 14 amino acids. CDR1 and CDR2 (germline): PRHDT, FYEKMQ (reference sequence). Trimming removed 5 bases from V and 4 bases from J; junction bases left unmatched: 6. CDR3 bases: TGTGCCAGCAGCCCACGGACTAGTTCAGATACGCAGTATTTT. Its translation: CASSPRTSSDTQYF.

The rearrangement uses TRBV5-1 and TRBJ1-2; the D is unclear. V dropped 6 bases and J dropped 0 bases, with 15 bases sitting between them. CDR1 SGHRS and CDR2 YFSETQ come from the germline V gene. This CDR3 contains 15 residues. For the CDR3, the DNA is TGCGCCAGCACTGGCGAGGCAGCGTCTAACTATGGCTACACCTTC. Protein sequence: CASTGEAASNYGYTF. Full variable domain (remainder filled in from reference TRBV5-1 and TRBJ1-2): KAGVTQTPRYLIKTRGQQVTLSCSPISGHRSVSWYQQTPGQGLQFLFEYFSETQRNKGNFPGRFSGRQFSNSRSEMNVSTLELGDSALYLCASTGEAASNYGYTFGSGTRLTVV.

This clonotype was detected once. V is TRBV7-2 and J is TRBJ2-5; 8 positions agree with TRBD1. From germline, CDR1 is SGHTA and CDR2 FQGNSA. The CDR3 is made up of 15 amino acids. V dropped 3 bases and J dropped 1; count of bases not matched to a gene: 4. The CDR3 spells CASSFLGQGQETQYF. CDR3 coding DNA: TGTGCCAGCAGCTTCCTAGGACAGGGCCAAGAGACCCAGTACTTC.

This rearrangement joins TRBV7-2 to TRBJ1-2, with a possible D match to TRBD1 (6 bases). The germline V gene encodes CDR1 SGHTA and CDR2 FQGNSA. Trimming removed 1 base at V and 8 bases at J, with 17 bases between. CDR3 length: 15 residues. The CDR3 nucleotides read TGTGCCAGCAGCTTAGTAGTAGAACAGGGCGGAGGCTACACCTTC. The encoded protein is CASSLVVEQGGGYTF.

V and J are TRBV20-1 and TRBJ1-2; D remains unclear. V was shortened by 3 bases and J by 6 bases, with 14 bases between the two germline ends. The CDR3 sequence is 13 residues long. The germline gives CDR1 DFQATT, CDR2 SNEGSKA (reference sequence). CDR3 sequence (DNA): TGCAGTGCTAGTCTCCCGGTAAAGGATGGCTACACCTTC. This codes for CSASLPVKDGYTF.

This clonotype occurred a few times. The chain is built from TRBV11-2 and TRBJ2-5; weak D call: TRBD2 (6 bases). Matching the DNA end better, TRBJ2-7 makes the J call doubtful. The germline CDR1 and CDR2 sequences are SGHAT and FQNNGV. The CDR3 extends over 16 amino acids. The CDR3 region has the DNA TGTGCCAGCAGCAGCTTAGATCGGGGGAGCTCCTACGAGCAGTACTTC. Translated: CASSSLDRGSSYEQYF.

This clonotype has just a few counts. J is TRBJ1-2 and V is TRBV12-3 or TRBV12-4; 9 positions agree with TRBD1. The V gene end was trimmed by 9 bases and the J gene end by 4 bases; junction bases not matched to a gene: 18. This CDR3 region has 17 residues. This CDR3 reads CARSNSRDRADRYGYTF. CDR3 nucleotide sequence: TGTGCCAGAAGCAATTCCCGGGACAGGGCAGATCGCTATGGCTACACCTTC.

The chain is built from TRBV2 and TRBJ1-1, with a possible D match to TRBD1 (6 bases). The germline CDR1 and CDR2 sequences are SNHLY and FYNNEI. V was clipped by 4 bases and J by 5 bases, with 14 bases between them. The CDR3 has 14 amino acids. This chain's CDR3 is CASSAGRGLTEAFF. The CDR3 DNA sequence: TGTGCCAGCAGTGCGGGCAGGGGATTGACTGAAGCTTTCTTT.

The sample holds a few counts of this clonotype. The chain carries TRBV7-7 and TRBJ2-5; perhaps TRBD1 as D (5 bases). The J call may be wrong; the DNA end is better matched by TRBJ2-1. Per the germline V gene, CDR1 is SSHAT and CDR2 is FNYEAQ (reference sequence). The CDR3 loop spans 13 amino acids. The CDR3 DNA follows: TGTGCCAGCAGCCAGGGCGAGGTCAATGAGCAGTTCTTC. Translating it yields CASSQGEVNEQFF.

This clonotype was observed a few times. The gene calls are TRBV5-1 and TRBJ2-5; D not resolved. The V gene lost 4 bases and the J gene lost 1 base, with 11 bases spanning the gap. This CDR3 spans 14 amino acids. The germline V gene has CDR1 SGHRS and CDR2 YFSETQ. The CDR3 region has the DNA TGCGCCAGCAGCACGGCAGACCCCCAAGAGACCCAGTACTTC. This translates into CASSTADPQETQYF.

V usage is TRBV20-1 and J usage is TRBJ2-7, with D tentatively TRBD1 or TRBD2 (6 bases each). Between the trimmed V and J ends, which lost 1 base and 7 bases, there was a span of 17 bases. Germline V gene sequence: CDR1 DFQATT, CDR2 SNEGSKA (reference sequence). The CDR3 is 14 residues long. As DNA, the CDR3 is TGCAGTGCTAGAGCCCCGTGGGGGGCTAATGAGCAGTACTTC. It is translated as CSARAPWGANEQYF.

This clonotype has only a few counts. V is TRBV9 and J is TRBJ2-1; 8 bases are a match to TRBD1. Germline trimming cut 6 bases from V and 6 bases from J; bases unmatched to any gene: 11. This CDR3 spans 15 amino acids. The germline V gene has CDR1 SGDLS and CDR2 YYNGEE. In nucleotides, the CDR3 is TGTGCCAGCACCAGACCAGACAGGGGTGGCAATGAGCAGTTCTTC. It translates to CASTRPDRGGNEQFF.

The gene calls are TRBV6-1 and TRBJ1-1; no clear D. V gave up 7 bases and J gave up 9 bases, with 15 bases separating them. CDR3 length: 12 amino acids. The germline gives CDR1 MNHNS, CDR2 SASEGT. The CDR3 DNA sequence: TGTGCCAGCACCCTAGAGGATTACCAAGCTTTCTTT. Protein: CASTLEDYQAFF.

This rearrangement joins TRBV7-9 to TRBJ1-1, with D possibly matching TRBD1 (5 bases). Germline loops: CDR1 SEHNR, CDR2 FQNEAQ (reference sequence). Trimming shortened V by 2 bases and J by 3 bases, and 10 bases separated the two germline ends. The CDR3 contains 14 residues. CDR3 amino acids: CASSLMAGDTEAFF. For the CDR3, the DNA is TGTGCCAGCAGCTTAATGGCGGGGGACACTGAAGCTTTCTTT. The variable domain in full, completed from reference TRBV7-9 and TRBJ1-1, reads DTGVSQNPRHKITKRGQNVTFRCDPISEHNRLYWYRQTLGQGPEFLTYFQNEAQLEKSRLLSDRFSAERPKGSFSTLEIQRTEQGDSAMYLCASSLMAGDTEAFFGQGTRLTVV.

This clonotype was counted a few times. J is TRBJ2-2 and V is TRBV28; 10 bases line up with TRBD1. Germline-derived CDR1 and CDR2 are MDHEN and SYDVKM. This CDR3 comprises 16 residues. V trimming: 1 base; J trimming: 7 bases; junction bases outside the gene matches: 6. This CDR3 is CASSLSGQGYNGELFF. CDR3 nucleotide sequence: TGTGCCAGCAGTTTATCGGGACAGGGGTATAACGGGGAGCTGTTTTTT.

The chain uses TRBV5-6 and TRBJ2-7; D is unresolved. CDR3 length equals 15 residues. The germline V gene encodes CDR1 SGHDT and CDR2 YYEEEE. V was clipped by 2 bases and J by 6 bases, with 18 bases between them. The CDR3 DNA reads TGTGCCAGCAGCTTTTCAAACAATTTATTCGGCGAGCAGTACGTC. Translation gives CASSFSNNLFGEQYV.

CDR3: CASSSSRDYNEQFF. The CDR3 DNA reads TGTGCCAGCAGCTCCAGCAGGGATTACAATGAGCAGTTCTTC. This rearrangement joins TRBV7-2 to TRBJ2-1, with D possibly matching TRBD1 (5 bases). The CDR3 loop spans 14 amino acids. V was pared by 4 bases and J by 4 bases, with 11 bases between. Germline CDR1 and CDR2: SGHTA and FQGNSA.

In this sample, this clonotype turned up a few times. The gene calls are TRBV18 and TRBJ2-5; D is ambiguous. Trimming shortened V by 0 bases and J by 5 bases, and 10 bases separated the two germline ends. Germline values: CDR1 KGHSH, CDR2 LQKENI. The CDR3 covers 14 residues. The DNA of the CDR3 is TGTGCCAGCTCACCACCGACCCACCGGGAGACCCAGTACTTC. Translated, it gives CASSPPTHRETQYF.

This clonotype was detected ten times or more. The J gene is TRBJ1-1, the V gene TRBV6-5; weak D call: TRBD1 (6 bases). The CDR3 runs 16 residues. From germline, CDR1 is MNHEY and CDR2 SVGAGI. V dropped 7 bases and J dropped 5 bases, with 23 bases sitting between them. CDR3 DNA: TGTGCCAGCAACTCCCTGGGGGCCAGACGAGTTACTGAAGCTTTCTTT. Translating it yields CASNSLGARRVTEAFF.